This T cell receptor beta chain comes out of a study of blood T cell dynamics during melanoma immunotherapy. Looking at the study overall: Standard first-line treatment here was pembrolizumab or nivolumab plus ipilimumab in metastatic melanoma.

The CDR3 contains 15 residues. CDR1 is MDHEN, CDR2 SYDVKM, per germline. V lost 1 base, J lost 3 bases, and 9 bases lay in between. Overall study findings and caveats: It remained unknown if the driving T cell clones were melanoma-specific.

With regard to this clone: Its antigen is currently unknown.

The repertoire was sequenced with immunoSEQ multiplex PCR; TCRdb's copy has only in-frame clones and lacks some. Found here are 450 to 700 clones, about four fifths of them singletons; the top ten hold 45%. Time point reported: pre-treatment baseline. Samples come from before therapy and from week 3 after the first blockade cycle. The chain recombines TRBV28 with TRBJ1-4; no clear D gene. Material: blood, obtained from a patient treated with checkpoint blockade. This sequence originates from a human donor with melanoma. Some clones in this sample may be carry-over from other donors' samples. CDR3 in DNA: TGTGCCAGCAGTTTATCCGAGACCCCTAATGAAAAACTGTTTTTT. Residues: CASSLSETPNEKLFF.